These 6 T cell receptor beta chains share one sample of origin, sequenced in a study of CD8+ T cells in alopecia areata. cDNA serving as the sequencing template came from extracted, reverse transcribed RNA. Generated by immunoSEQ multiplex PCR, the TCRdb table keeps only in-frame clones and is missing some. The profile shows over 95,000 clones, 41% of them singletons. Sequenced: CD4+ T cells sorted from blood. The receptors shown here come from a human donor with alopecia areata.

The V and J genes are TRBV5-1 and TRBJ2-3; possible D gene TRBD2, 6 bases. The CDR3 is made up of 15 amino acids. Germline-derived CDR1 and CDR2 are SGHRS and YFSETQ. The V and J ends lost 0 bases and 2 bases respectively, with 10 bases between them. CDR3 DNA: TGCGCCAGCAGCTTGGATACGGGGGACACAGATACGCAGTATTTT. It yields the protein CASSLDTGDTDTQYF.

This clone was counted a few times. The rearrangement uses TRBV2 and TRBJ1-1, with 7 positions matching TRBD1. This CDR3 region has 14 residues. Germline trimming cut 6 bases from V and 4 bases from J; bases unmatched to any gene: 8. CDR1 is SNHLY and CDR2 is FYNNEI in the germline V gene. The CDR3 here is CASSGRGFSTEAFF. CDR3 nucleotide sequence: TGTGCCAGCAGCGGCAGGGGGTTTAGCACTGAAGCTTTCTTT.

This clone occurred a few times. The CDR3 nucleotides are TGTGCCAGCTGCTCACCACGGGACCCGAACCAAGAGACCCAGTACTTC. It translates to CASCSPRDPNQETQYF. This chain uses TRBV18 with TRBJ2-5; D may match TRBD1 or TRBD2 (5 bases each). Germline CDR1 KGHSH, CDR2 LQKENI. Between the trimmed V and J ends, which lost 7 bases and 0 bases, there was a span of 18 bases. The CDR3 consists of 16 residues.

This chain connects TRBV6-5 to TRBJ2-4, with D tentatively TRBD1 (7 bases). The CDR3 has 13 amino acids. The germline V and J ends were trimmed by 6 bases and 7 bases, with 13 bases remaining between them. Germline assignment: CDR1 MNHEY and CDR2 SVGAGI. The CDR3 sequence: CASRKTGTNIQYF. The CDR3, as DNA: TGTGCCAGCAGGAAGACAGGGACTAACATTCAGTACTTC.

This chain connects TRBV18 to TRBJ2-5; perhaps TRBD2 as D (5 bases). Between the trimmed V and J ends, which lost 0 bases and 4 bases, there was a span of 12 bases. CDR3 length: 15 residues. Germline CDR1 and CDR2: KGHSH and LQKENI. The CDR3, as DNA: TGTGCCAGCTCACCACCGAACAGCGGTAGAGAGACCCAGTACTTC. It encodes CASSPPNSGRETQYF. Full variable domain (outside the CDR3, taken from reference TRBV18 and TRBJ2-5): NAGVMQNPRHLVRRRGQEARLRCSPMKGHSHVYWYRQLPEEGLKFMVYLQKENIIDESGMPKERFSAEFPKEGPSILRIQQVVRGDSAAYFCASSPPNSGRETQYFGPGTRLLVL.

This clone was detected a few times. The genes are TRBV5-1 and TRBJ2-1; 7 bases are a match to TRBD2. The CDR3 is 16 residues long. Germline loops: CDR1 SGHRS, CDR2 YFSETQ. The V gene end was trimmed by 0 bases and the J gene end by 7 bases; junction bases not matched to a gene: 10. CDR3 DNA: TGCGCCAGCAGCTTGGTGGGCCGCGGGAGTGGGAATGAGCAGTTCTTC. It yields the protein CASSLVGRGSGNEQFF.